This T cell receptor (beta chain) was documented in a study of blood T cell repertoires in COVID-19. The wider study: The cDNA or gDNA used as material had been derived from T cells, B-cell-depleted T cells, or PBMCs.

Participants were aged roughly 18 to 90 years, lived in 25 or so US areas, and enrolled virtually. Profiling relied on immunoSEQ multiplex PCR, and the TCRdb table lists in-frame clones only, not all of them. The sample includes 350,000 to 400,000 clones, more than 75% seen only once; the top ten take about 3%. This sequence was found in a woman under 40 who had recovered from COVID-19. Sequencing used PBMCs or T cells enriched from blood (not recorded which).

CDR3 DNA sequence: TGTGCCAGCAGTGGGGGAAGGGGCCGCGACAATGAGCAGTTCTTC. Translating gives CASSGGRGRDNEQFF. This chain uses TRBV2 with TRBJ2-1, with a tentative D call TRBD1 (5 bases). Trimming shortened V by 4 bases and J by 5 bases, and 15 bases separated the two germline ends. Germline V lookup: CDR1 SNHLY, CDR2 FYNNEI. The CDR3 loop spans 15 amino acids. Drawing the rest from reference TRBV2 and TRBJ2-1, the complete variable domain is EPEVTQTPSHQVTQMGQEVILRCVPISNHLYFYWYRQILGQKVEFLVSFYNNEISEKSEIFDDQFSVERPDGSNFTLKIRSTKLEDSAMYFCASSGGRGRDNEQFFGPGTRLTVL.